These 24 T cell receptor beta chains share one sample of origin, sequenced in a study of cytomegalovirus exposure and HLA in healthy donors. In the PCR, 60 Vbeta and 13 Jbeta primers were used. TCRdb's table, derived via immunoSEQ multiplex PCR, lists solely in-frame clones and lacks some. This table holds 130,000 to 150,000 clones, around three quarters found once. The material sequenced was PBMCs. These receptors all stem from a man aged 40-55 years in good health and CMV-seropositive.

The chain couples TRBV4-2 to TRBJ1-4; weak D call: TRBD1 (5 bases). V was pared by 5 bases and J by 0 bases, with 25 bases between. CDR3 length: 20 amino acids. Germline V gene data show CDR1 as LGHNA and CDR2 as YNFKEQ. The CDR3 DNA follows: TGTGCCAGCAGCTTACAACACCACCCAGGGAAGGTGACAACTAATGAAAAACTGTTTTTT. It translates to CASSLQHHPGKVTTNEKLFF.

This clone was detected only a few times. The junction and the germline gene differ at one end; a read error may be behind it. The sample has other DNA sequences that encode this CDR3 too. This chain joins TRBV6-5 and TRBJ2-7; 7 bases map to TRBD1. This CDR3 spans 15 amino acids. CDR1 and CDR2 from the germline V gene are MNHEY and SVGAGI. CDR3 amino acids: CASSDSGTASYEQYF. The CDR3 bases are TGTGCCAGCAGTGACTCCGGGACAGCGTCCTACGAGCAGTACTTC.

The CDR3 coding sequence is TGTGCCAGCAGCCAACGAGGGCCCCATATAATAGATACGCAGTATTTT. Translated: CASSQRGPHIIDTQYF. The V call is TRBV14, the J call TRBJ2-3; tentatively, D is TRBD2 (5 bases). Germline assignment: CDR1 SGHDN and CDR2 FVKESK. The germline V and J ends were trimmed by 2 bases and 5 bases, with 17 bases remaining between them. CDR3 length equals 16 residues.

V gene TRBV7-9 combines with J gene TRBJ1-2; 7 nucleotides align to TRBD1. The V and J ends lost 2 bases and 2 bases, in that order; junction bases with no gene match: 5. CDR1 and CDR2 (germline): SEHNR, FQNEAQ (reference sequence). The length of the CDR3 is 15 residues. The CDR3 protein is CASSLRGGFNYGYTF. The CDR3 region has the DNA TGTGCCAGCAGCTTAAGAGGGGGCTTCAACTATGGCTACACCTTC.

The chain is built from TRBV27 and TRBJ2-7, with 8 bases identical to TRBD2. Trimming at V came to 6 bases and at J to 4 bases, leaving 8 bases not matched to a gene. The CDR3 contains 14 residues. The germline gives CDR1 MNHEY, CDR2 SMNVEV (reference sequence). CDR3 DNA: TGTGCCAGCAGGTCGGGGGGGCGCAGGTACGAGCAGTACTTC. Residues: CASRSGGRRYEQYF.

In DNA, the CDR3 is TGCGCCAGCAGCTTGGTCATCGGGACTGAAGCTTTCTTT. Translating it yields CASSLVIGTEAFF. The chain uses TRBV5-1 and TRBJ1-1; D is unclear. Germline V gene sequence: CDR1 SGHRS, CDR2 YFSETQ. Trimming shortened V by 0 bases and J by 5 bases, and 8 bases separated the two germline ends. The CDR3 length is 13 residues. Drawing the rest from reference TRBV5-1 and TRBJ1-1, the complete variable domain is KAGVTQTPRYLIKTRGQQVTLSCSPISGHRSVSWYQQTPGQGLQFLFEYFSETQRNKGNFPGRFSGRQFSNSRSEMNVSTLELGDSALYLCASSLVIGTEAFFGQGTRLTVV.

This clone was counted a single time. Other DNA sequences in this sample translate to the same CDR3. The rearrangement uses TRBV5-6 and TRBJ1-6; TRBD1 might be the D (5 bases). This CDR3 comprises 18 residues. V shed 1 base and J shed 0 bases, with 14 bases lying between them. Germline V gives CDR1 SGHDT, CDR2 YYEEEE. In DNA, the CDR3 is TGTGCCAGCAGCTTGTGGGGCAAGGGAAGCTCCTATAATTCACCCCTCCACTTT. Encoded protein: CASSLWGKGSSYNSPLHF.

This clone appeared a single time. The rearrangement links TRBV6-6 to TRBJ2-3; 11 positions match TRBD2. CDR1 and CDR2 (germline): MNHNY, SVGAGI (reference sequence). After removal of 6 bases from V and 8 bases from J, the junction contained 7 bases not matched to a gene. The CDR3 contains 14 residues. The CDR3 DNA reads TGTGCCAGCAGACTGTGGACTAGCGGGCCTACGCAGTATTTT. As protein: CASRLWTSGPTQYF.

The V and J genes are TRBV4-2 and TRBJ2-7; TRBD2 matches at 11 bases. CDR1 is LGHNA and CDR2 is YNFKEQ in the germline V gene. The CDR3 length is 18 residues. The junction had 16 bases not matched to a gene; V was cut back by 2 bases and J by 7 bases. The CDR3, as DNA: TGTGCCAGCAGCCAAAGATTACCCACTAGCGGGAGTGGGCTTGAGCAGTACTTC. This encodes CASSQRLPTSGSGLEQYF.

V and J are TRBV5-1 and TRBJ2-3; weak D call: TRBD2 (6 bases). The germline CDR1 and CDR2 sequences are SGHRS and YFSETQ. The V gene lost 0 bases and the J gene lost 6 bases, with 8 bases spanning the gap. This CDR3 contains 13 residues. CDR3 nucleotide sequence: TGCGCCAGCAGCTTGGTTGGGGGGGATACGCAGTATTTT. Residues: CASSLVGGDTQYF.

This sequence joins TRBV5-1 and TRBJ2-5; D may be TRBD2 (7 bases). The V end lost 6 bases, the J end lost 2 bases, and 23 bases lay between the germline ends. Germline values: CDR1 SGHRS, CDR2 YFSETQ. The CDR3 spans 17 residues. In DNA, the CDR3 is TGCGCCAGCAAGGGGGAGGGAGGGCCTCCCAGTCAAGAGACCCAGTACTTC. This sequence encodes CASKGEGGPPSQETQYF.

The chain couples TRBV7-6 to TRBJ2-7, with 7 bases that match TRBD1. The ends lost 1 base at V and 2 bases at J; junction bases unmatched: 2. Looked up from germline, CDR1 is SGHVS and CDR2 is FNYEAQ. This CDR3 is 14 amino acids long. Here the CDR3 reads CASSLVQGAYEQYF. The CDR3 nucleotides are TGTGCCAGCAGCTTAGTGCAGGGGGCCTACGAGCAGTACTTC.

The chain recombines TRBV6-6 with TRBJ2-1; 10 positions agree with TRBD2. There are 14 residues in the CDR3. CDR1 is MNHNY and CDR2 is SVGAGI in the germline V gene (reference sequence). With V trimmed by 6 bases and J by 5 bases, 4 bases remained unmatched. Here the CDR3 reads CASRLSGGHNEQFF. The CDR3 DNA reads as TGTGCCAGCAGGCTTAGCGGGGGGCACAATGAGCAGTTCTTC.

The chain joins TRBV27 to TRBJ1-2; TRBD1 matches 8 bases. The CDR3 is 15 residues long. The germline CDR1 and CDR2 sequences are MNHEY and SMNVEV (reference sequence). V lost 4 bases to trimming and J lost 5 bases; unmatched junction nucleotides: 9. CDR3 in DNA: TGTGCCAGCAGTTATTCGGGACAGGCCCTTTATGGCTACACCTTC. It specifies CASSYSGQALYGYTF.

The V and J genes are TRBV6-5 and TRBJ2-5; 8 bases map to TRBD2. In germline, CDR1 is MNHEY, CDR2 SVGAGI. V shed 6 bases and J 5 bases; nucleotides not matched to a gene: 5. This CDR3 has 13 amino acids. The CDR3 DNA sequence: TGTGCCAGCAGACAGGGACTAGAGGAGACCCAGTACTTC. This sequence encodes CASRQGLEETQYF.

In DNA form, the CDR3 reads TGCAGCGGACGGACTAGCGGGAGCACCGGGGAGCTGTTTTTT. Amino acids: CSGRTSGSTGELFF. V gene TRBV29-1 combines with J gene TRBJ2-2, with 13 bases fitting TRBD2. In germline, CDR1 is SQVTM, CDR2 ANQGSEA. This CDR3 region has 14 residues. Unmatched junction bases numbered 3, after V lost 7 bases and J lost 4 bases.

This clone was seen a handful of times. The chain carries TRBV11-2 and TRBJ2-7; no clear D. V dropped 1 base and J dropped 1 base, with 8 bases sitting between them. Germline V gene sequence: CDR1 SGHAT, CDR2 FQNNGV. CDR3 length: 14 residues. Written as DNA, the CDR3 is TGTGCCAGCAGCTTAGGGTACAGTTCCTACGAGCAGTACTTC. This gives the protein CASSLGYSSYEQYF.

This clone was seen a few times. The rearrangement links TRBV7-2 to TRBJ2-7; 8 positions agree with TRBD1. CDR1 SGHTA and CDR2 FQGNSA come from the germline V gene. The CDR3 is 15 amino acids. V gave up 1 base and J gave up 5 bases; unmatched junction bases: 7. CDR3 DNA sequence: TGTGCCAGCAGCTTAGGCCGGACAGGGAGAGACGAGCAGTACTTC. Its protein product is CASSLGRTGRDEQYF.

This clone was seen a handful of times. This rearrangement joins TRBV2 to TRBJ1-5; D may be TRBD1 (6 bases). This CDR3 spans 14 amino acids. CDR1 and CDR2 from the germline V gene are SNHLY and FYNNEI. Trimming removed 6 bases from V and 5 bases from J, with 14 bases in between. CDR3 in amino acids: CASSPNRVDQPQHF. DNA for the CDR3: TGTGCCAGCAGCCCAAACAGGGTTGATCAGCCCCAGCATTTT.

This clone showed up just a few times. V and J are TRBV10-3 and TRBJ1-1, with TRBD1 matching over 7 bases. The germline gives CDR1 ENHRY, CDR2 SYGVKD. Losses at the gene ends were 10 bases for V and 0 bases for J; bases not matched to a gene: 5. This CDR3 is built from 13 residues. CDR3: CATRDRLNTEAFF. Written as DNA, the CDR3 is TGTGCCACCAGGGACAGATTGAACACTGAAGCTTTCTTT.

This clone was observed a single time. The V gene is TRBV4-1, the J gene TRBJ1-1; unclear D gene. V lost 4 bases to trimming and J lost 1 base, with 10 bases between them. Germline CDR1 reads MGHRA; CDR2 reads YSYEKL. This CDR3 contains 14 residues. The CDR3 reads CASSRETENTEAFF. In DNA form, the CDR3 reads TGCGCCAGCAGCCGAGAAACAGAGAACACTGAAGCTTTCTTT.

The gene calls are TRBV5-6 and TRBJ1-2; TRBD1 matches at 10 bases. Germline CDR1 reads SGHDT; CDR2 reads YYEEEE. V was clipped by 0 bases and J by 7 bases; unmatched bases: 12. The CDR3 extends over 17 amino acids. CDR3 nucleotide sequence: TGTGCCAGCAGCTTGGTGGGACAGGGGCTCCTTATGCTTGGCTACACCTTC. Translating gives CASSLVGQGLLMLGYTF.

This clone was picked up a small number of times. The CDR3 spells CASSQEEAGVGDTQYF. The CDR3 DNA reads TGTGCCAGCAGCCAAGAAGAAGCGGGAGTGGGGGATACGCAGTATTTT. The chain links TRBV4-2 to TRBJ2-3; 8 positions agree with TRBD2. The CDR3 is 16 residues long. From germline, CDR1 is LGHNA and CDR2 YNFKEQ. V lost 0 bases, J lost 6 bases, and 8 bases stayed unmatched.

The V gene is TRBV11-3, the J gene TRBJ2-5; perhaps TRBD1 as D (6 bases). The CDR3 loop spans 12 amino acids. Trimming took off 8 bases at V and 2 bases at J, with 9 bases between the two ends. Germline V lookup: CDR1 SGHNT, CDR2 YENEEA. The CDR3 here is CASETGQETQYF. CDR3 nucleotides: TGTGCCAGCGAGACAGGACAAGAGACCCAGTACTTC. Filled out from reference TRBV11-3 and TRBJ2-5, the complete variable domain reads EAGVVQSPRYKIIEKKQPVAFWCNPISGHNTLYWYLQNLGQGPELLIRYENEEAVDDSQLPKDRFSAERLKGVDSTLKIQPAELGDSAVYLCASETGQETQYFGPGTRLLVL.